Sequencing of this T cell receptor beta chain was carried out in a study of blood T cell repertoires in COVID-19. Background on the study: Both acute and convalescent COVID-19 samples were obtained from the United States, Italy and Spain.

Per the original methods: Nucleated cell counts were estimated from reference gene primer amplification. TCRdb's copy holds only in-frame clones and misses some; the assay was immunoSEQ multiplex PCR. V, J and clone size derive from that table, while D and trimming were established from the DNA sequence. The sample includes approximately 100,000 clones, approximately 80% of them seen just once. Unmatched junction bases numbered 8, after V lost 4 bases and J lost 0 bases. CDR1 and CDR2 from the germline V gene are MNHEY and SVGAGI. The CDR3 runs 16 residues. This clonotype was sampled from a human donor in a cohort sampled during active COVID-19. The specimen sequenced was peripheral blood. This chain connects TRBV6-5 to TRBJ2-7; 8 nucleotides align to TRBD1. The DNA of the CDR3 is TGTGCCAGCAGTTCCCGGACAGGGTACGGCTCCTACGAGCAGTACTTC. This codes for CASSSRTGYGSYEQYF.